This T cell receptor (beta chain) was recovered during a study of cytomegalovirus exposure and HLA in healthy donors. Study results and caveats: Reportedly, HLA-A and HLA-B alleles of most subjects were accurately predicted from TCR beta. The authors enumerated around 150 TCR beta chains as linked to cytomegalovirus. Certain indistinguishable V segments, among them TRBV6-2 and TRBV6-3, were excluded. For most TCR beta V segments, an earlier analysis put the productive rate at about 90% or about 30% of the time.

Vbeta (60) and Jbeta (13) primers were used in the PCR. Here immunoSEQ multiplex PCR was the method, and the copy in TCRdb shows in-frame clones only, minus some. The sample consists of about 160,000 clones, about 71% of them appearing once. On this clone itself: The antigen is unknown.

V dropped 5 bases and J dropped 4 bases, with 9 bases sitting between them. Germline loops: CDR1 PRHDT, CDR2 FYEKMQ (reference sequence). The CDR3 covers 13 residues. The TCR was taken from a woman aged 25 to 39 in good health and CMV-seronegative. The gene calls are TRBV13 and TRBJ2-1; D unresolved. The specimen was PBMCs. CDR3 in DNA: TGTGCCAGCAGCCCTGCAGATTACAATGAGCAGTTCTTC. Translating gives CASSPADYNEQFF.